This TCR beta chain was recovered during a study of CXCR3-negative and CXCR3-positive naive CD8 T cells. Comment on this clonotype: The antigen is unknown.

Germline V gives CDR1 LGHDT, CDR2 YNNKEL (reference sequence). This CDR3 region has 14 residues. Points from the study as a whole: Higher TRB CDR3 hydrophobicity marked CXCR3-positive naive cells relative to CXCR3-negative naive cells. Whereas memory cells differed, naive CXCR3-negative and CXCR3-positive cells shared similar TRBV-TRBJ usage.

UMI-tagged TRB cDNA libraries were built via 5' RACE. From the 5' RACE reads, TCRdb lists one entry per CDR3 protein and no DNA. The sample has under 85,000 distinct CDR3 sequences; the top ten hold around 1.5%. A CD45RO-CCR7+CD27+CD95- phenotype identified naive CD8+ T cells. The receptor's source is a human donor in good health. Some clones in this sample may be carry-over from other donors' samples. The rearrangement links TRBV3-1 to TRBJ2-1; TCRdb calls TRBD1, which cannot be checked without DNA. The sample taken for sequencing was naive CXCR3- CD8+ T cells from blood. Subset in this sample: CD45RO-CCR7+CD27+CD95- naive CD8+ T cells lacking CXCR3 (TNR3-). The CDR3 protein is CASSQGRGLDEQFF.